Reported below is one T cell receptor beta chain. With 60 Vbeta and 13 Jbeta primers, the PCR was carried out. Generated by immunoSEQ multiplex PCR, the TCRdb table keeps only in-frame clones and is missing some. The sample contains 140,000 to 150,000 clones, almost 80% of which appear only once. The data were obtained in a study of cytomegalovirus exposure and HLA in healthy donors. This CDR3 is 13 amino acids long. The V end was cut by 4 bases, the J end by 4 bases, with 10 bases between. Germline V gene sequence: CDR1 SGHTA, CDR2 FQGTGA. This receptor was identified in a woman aged 30 to 39 in good health and CMV-seronegative. The sequencing input was PBMCs. J is TRBJ1-1 and V is TRBV7-3; D is undetermined. DNA of the CDR3: TGTGCCAGCAGCTCGAGCGCGACCACTGAAGCTTTCTTT. This codes for CASSSSATTEAFF.